The T cell receptor (beta chain) described here comes from a study of T cells in Graves' hyperthyroidism and ophthalmopathy. Study conclusions and caveats: Researchers report that a 13 V-J model separated ophthalmopathy from stable hyperthyroidism. Peripheral blood also featured most of the thyroid clonotypes expanded above 0.001.

Notes on this clonotype: The target antigen is unknown.

V dropped 6 bases and J dropped 3 bases, with 15 bases sitting between them. There are 15 residues in the CDR3. Germline-derived CDR1 and CDR2 are LNHDA and SQIVND (reference sequence). The diagnoses drew upon clinical symptoms, serum thyroxine and TRAb, thyroid ultrasound and orbital computed tomography. Sampled blood dates from first hyperthyroidism diagnosis, and it precedes any ophthalmopathy symptoms. Amplification yielded TCR beta CDR3 regions, with RNA transcripts as the source. Researchers ran a first-round RT-PCR on the TCR CDR3 using the HTBI primer set. TCRdb reanalysed the multiplex PCR reads using MiXCR and keeps one entry per CDR3 protein. The sample yields hundreds of thousands of distinct CDR3 sequences, around 20% seen once.

V and J are TRBV19 and TRBJ1-3; D remains unclear. The TCR was taken from a woman in her forties or fifties with Graves' hyperthyroidism that later progressed to Graves' ophthalmopathy. The sequencing sample was made of blood. Here the CDR3 DNA reads TGTGCCAGTAGCTCCTCCGGACTGTTTGGAAACACCATATATTTT. This gives the protein CASSSSGLFGNTIYF.